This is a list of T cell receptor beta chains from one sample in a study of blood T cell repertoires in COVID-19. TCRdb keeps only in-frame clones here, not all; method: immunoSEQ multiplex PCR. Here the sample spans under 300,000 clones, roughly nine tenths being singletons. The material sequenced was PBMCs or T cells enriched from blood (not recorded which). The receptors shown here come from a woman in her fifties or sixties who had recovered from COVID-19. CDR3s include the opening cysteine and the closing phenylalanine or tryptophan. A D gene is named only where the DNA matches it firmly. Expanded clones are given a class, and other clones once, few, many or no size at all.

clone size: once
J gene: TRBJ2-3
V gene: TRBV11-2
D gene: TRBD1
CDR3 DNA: TGTGCCAGCAGTCGGCCCGGGACAGGGTGGGCAGATACGCAGTATTTT
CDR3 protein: CASSRPGTGWADTQYF

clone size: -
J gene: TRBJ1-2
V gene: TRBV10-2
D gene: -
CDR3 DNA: TGCGCCAGCACGGGGGGTGGCGACTACACCTTC
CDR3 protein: CASTGGGDYTF

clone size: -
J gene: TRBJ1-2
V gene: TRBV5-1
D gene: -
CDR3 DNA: TGCGCCAGCAGCTTGGAAGCCCACTATGGCTACACCTTC
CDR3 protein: CASSLEAHYGYTF

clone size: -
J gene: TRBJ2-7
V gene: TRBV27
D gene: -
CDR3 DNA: TGTGCCAGCGGGGCCAGCCCCGAGCAGTACTTC
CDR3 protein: CASGASPEQYF

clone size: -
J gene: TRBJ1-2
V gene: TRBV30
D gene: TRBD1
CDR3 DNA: TGTGCCTGGAACAGGGGGGGTAACCATGGCTACACCTTC
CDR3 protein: CAWNRGGNHGYTF

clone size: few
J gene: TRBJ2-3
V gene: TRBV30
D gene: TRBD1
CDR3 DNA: TGTGCCTGGGGTGGACAGGGGGGTACGCAGTATTTT
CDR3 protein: CAWGGQGGTQYF

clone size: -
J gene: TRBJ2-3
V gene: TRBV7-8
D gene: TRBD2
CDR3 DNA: TGTGCCAGCAGCCTCTCAGGACTAGCGGGAGGGGCAGATACGCAGTATTTT
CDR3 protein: CASSLSGLAGGADTQYF

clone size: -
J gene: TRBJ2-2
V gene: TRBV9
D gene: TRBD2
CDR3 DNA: TGTGCCAGCAGCTCGGGACTAGCGTCGACCGGGGAGCTGTTTTTT
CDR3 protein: CASSSGLASTGELFF

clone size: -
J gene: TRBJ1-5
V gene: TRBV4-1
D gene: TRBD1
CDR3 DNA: TGCGCCAGCAGCCAAGTCCAGGGGGCGGGCAATCAGCCCCAGCATTTT
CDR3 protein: CASSQVQGAGNQPQHF

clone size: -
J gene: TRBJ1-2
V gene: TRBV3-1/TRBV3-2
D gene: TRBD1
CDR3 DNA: TGTGCCAGCAGTCGACAGGGGTTACGCTATGATGGCTACACCTTC
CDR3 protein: CASSRQGLRYDGYTF

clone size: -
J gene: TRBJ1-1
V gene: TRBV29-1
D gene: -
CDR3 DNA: TGCAGCGTTCTATCACGCAGGGGGAACACTGAAGCTTTCTTT
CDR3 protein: CSVLSRRGNTEAFF

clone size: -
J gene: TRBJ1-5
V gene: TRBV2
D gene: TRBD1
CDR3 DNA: TGTGCCAGCAGGGACAGGGTGGGTCGAGGCAATCAGCCCCAGCATTTT
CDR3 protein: CASRDRVGRGNQPQHF

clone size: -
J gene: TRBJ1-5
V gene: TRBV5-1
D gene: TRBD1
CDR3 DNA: TGCGCCAGCAGCTGGACAGGGGATCAGCCCCAGCATTTT
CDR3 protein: CASSWTGDQPQHF

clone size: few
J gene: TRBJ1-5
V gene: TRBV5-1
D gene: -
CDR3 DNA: TGCGCCAGCAGCTTGGCAGGGGCTAATCAGCCCCAGCATTTT
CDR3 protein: CASSLAGANQPQHF

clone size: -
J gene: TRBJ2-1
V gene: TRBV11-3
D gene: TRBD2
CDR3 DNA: TGTGCCAGCACCCCGGGGGGGTACAATGAGCAGTTCTTC
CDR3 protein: CASTPGGYNEQFF

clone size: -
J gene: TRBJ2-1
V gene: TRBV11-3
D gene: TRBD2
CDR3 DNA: TGTGCCAGCAGCTCCCCTCGGCGGGAGGTCTCCTACAATGAGCAGTTCTTC
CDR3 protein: CASSSPRREVSYNEQFF

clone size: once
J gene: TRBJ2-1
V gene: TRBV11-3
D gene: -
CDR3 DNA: TGTGCCAGCAGCTTAGATCAGGCCAATGAGCAGTTCTTC
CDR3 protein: CASSLDQANEQFF

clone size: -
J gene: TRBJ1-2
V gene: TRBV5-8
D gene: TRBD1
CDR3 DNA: TGTGCCAGCAGCCCCCCCCCACAGGGGAACTATGGCTACACCTTC
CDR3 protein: CASSPPPQGNYGYTF

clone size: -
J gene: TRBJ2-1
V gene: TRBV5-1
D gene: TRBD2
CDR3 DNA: TGCGCCAGCAGCTTTACTAGCGGGAGTTTGAATGAGCAGTTCTTC
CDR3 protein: CASSFTSGSLNEQFF

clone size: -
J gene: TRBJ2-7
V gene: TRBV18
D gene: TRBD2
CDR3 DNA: TGTGCCAGCTCAACCAAAGGGACTAGCGGTGCCTACGAGCAGTACTTC
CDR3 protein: CASSTKGTSGAYEQYF

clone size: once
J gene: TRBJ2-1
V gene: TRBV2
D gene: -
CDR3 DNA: TGTGCCAGCAGTAGACTGGATCCCCGCAATGAGCAGTTCTTC
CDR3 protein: CASSRLDPRNEQFF

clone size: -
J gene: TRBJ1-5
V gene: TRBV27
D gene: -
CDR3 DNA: TGTGCCAGCAGTTTAGTCCCGGCGGGCAATCAGCCCCAGCATTTT
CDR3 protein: CASSLVPAGNQPQHF

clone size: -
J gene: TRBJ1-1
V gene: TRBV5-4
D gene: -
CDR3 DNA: TGTGCCAGCAGCGTCTTCGTGGGGGCGCGGTTGGACACTGAAGCTTTCTTT
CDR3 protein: CASSVFVGARLDTEAFF

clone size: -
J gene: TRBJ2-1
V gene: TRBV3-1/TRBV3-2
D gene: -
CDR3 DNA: TGTGCCAGCAGCCAAGTGCGAGGCGAGCAGTTCTTC
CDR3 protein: CASSQVRGEQFF

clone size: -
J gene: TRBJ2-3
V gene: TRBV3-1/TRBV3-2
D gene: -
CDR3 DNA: TGTGCCAGCCGCCGGGCGGGACTCGTTACAGATACGCAGTATTTT
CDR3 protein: CASRRAGLVTDTQYF

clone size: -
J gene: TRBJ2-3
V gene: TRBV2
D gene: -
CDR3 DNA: TGTGCCAGCAGCTTGACAGGACGCACAGATACGCAGTATTTT
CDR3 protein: CASSLTGRTDTQYF

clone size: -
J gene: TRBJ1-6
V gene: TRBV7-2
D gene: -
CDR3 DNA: TGTGCCAGCAGCATCAACAGGGATTCACCCCTCCACTTT
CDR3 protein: CASSINRDSPLHF

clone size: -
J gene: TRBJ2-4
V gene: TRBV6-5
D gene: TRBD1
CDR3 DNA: TGTGCCAGCCGACAGGGCCAGGGCATTCAGTACTTC
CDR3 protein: CASRQGQGIQYF

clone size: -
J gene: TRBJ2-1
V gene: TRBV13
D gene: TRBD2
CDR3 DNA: TGTGCCAGCGCGCCGGGACTAAGCTCCTACAATGAGCAGTTCTTC
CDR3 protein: CASAPGLSSYNEQFF

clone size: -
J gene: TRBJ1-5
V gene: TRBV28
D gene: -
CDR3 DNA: TGTGCCAGCAGTATCCTTACAGGCATTGGGGAGGATTTT
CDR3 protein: CASSILTGIGEDF

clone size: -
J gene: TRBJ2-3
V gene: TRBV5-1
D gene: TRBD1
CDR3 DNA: TGCGCCAGCAGCTTGGGAGGGGGCCGGGGCACAGATACGCAGTATTTT
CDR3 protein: CASSLGGGRGTDTQYF

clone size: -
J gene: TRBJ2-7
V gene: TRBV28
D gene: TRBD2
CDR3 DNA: TGTGCCAGCAGTCCCCGACTAGCGGGAAGGGAGCAGTACTTC
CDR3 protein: CASSPRLAGREQYF

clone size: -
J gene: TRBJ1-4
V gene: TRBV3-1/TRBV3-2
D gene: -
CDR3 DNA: TGTGCCAGCAGCCAAGCGGCGGGGAATCGTGAAAAACTGTTTTTT
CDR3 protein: CASSQAAGNREKLFF

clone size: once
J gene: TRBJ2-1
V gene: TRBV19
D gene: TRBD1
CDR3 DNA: TGTGCCAGTAGTAAGGACAGGCCCTACAATGAGCAGTTCTTC
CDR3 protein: CASSKDRPYNEQFF

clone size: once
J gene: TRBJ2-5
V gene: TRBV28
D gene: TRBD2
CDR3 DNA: TGTGCCAGCAGCTACTCACTAGCGATCGAGACCCAGTACTTC
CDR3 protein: CASSYSLAIETQYF

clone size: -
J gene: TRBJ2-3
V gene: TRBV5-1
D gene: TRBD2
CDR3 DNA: TGCGCCAGCAGCTTGGGAGCGGGGGACACAGATACGCAGTATTTT
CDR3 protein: CASSLGAGDTDTQYF

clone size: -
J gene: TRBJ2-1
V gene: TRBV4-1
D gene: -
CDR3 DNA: TGCGCCAGCAGCCAAGATCAATTCTCCTCGGGTGAGCAGTTCTTC
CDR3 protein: CASSQDQFSSGEQFF

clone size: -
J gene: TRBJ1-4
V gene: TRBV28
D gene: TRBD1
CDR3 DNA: TGTGCCAGCAGACCAACCAGGGGGTCGTGGACTAATGAAAAACTGTTTTTT
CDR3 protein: CASRPTRGSWTNEKLFF

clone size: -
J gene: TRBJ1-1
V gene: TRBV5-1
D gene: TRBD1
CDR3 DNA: TGCGCCAGCAGCCCCGGGACAGGGCAGACTGAAGCTTTCTTT
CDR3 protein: CASSPGTGQTEAFF

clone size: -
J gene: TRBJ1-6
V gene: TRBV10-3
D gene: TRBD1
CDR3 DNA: TGTGCCATCAGTGAGCAGGGGGCATCCTATAATTCACCCCTCCACTTT
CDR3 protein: CAISEQGASYNSPLHF

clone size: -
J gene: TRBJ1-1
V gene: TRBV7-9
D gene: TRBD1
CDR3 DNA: TGTGCCAGCAGCCCGGGACAGGGACAGAACACTGAAGCTTTCTTT
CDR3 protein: CASSPGQGQNTEAFF

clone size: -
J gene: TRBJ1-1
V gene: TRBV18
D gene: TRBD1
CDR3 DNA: TGTGCCAGCTCTCCTAAGGACAGGGCGGCTGAAGCTTTCTTT
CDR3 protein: CASSPKDRAAEAFF

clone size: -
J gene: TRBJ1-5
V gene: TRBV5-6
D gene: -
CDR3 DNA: TGTGCCAGCACCTCTCTCAAAGGGTCGGGACAGCCCCAGCATTTT
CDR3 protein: CASTSLKGSGQPQHF

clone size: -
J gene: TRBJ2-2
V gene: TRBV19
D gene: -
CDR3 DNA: TGTGCCAGTACAAAGACAGTTACTAACACCGGGGAGCTGTTTTTT
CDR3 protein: CASTKTVTNTGELFF

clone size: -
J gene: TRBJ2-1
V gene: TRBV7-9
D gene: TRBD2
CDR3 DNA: TGTGCCAGCAGCTCTAGCGGGGGCACTATTTCAGTCGGGCAGTTCTTC
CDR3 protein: CASSSSGGTISVGQFF

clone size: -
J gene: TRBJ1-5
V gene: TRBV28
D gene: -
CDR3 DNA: TGTGCCAGCACCTTATCGTACGGGACATCGAATCAGCCCCAGCATTTT
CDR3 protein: CASTLSYGTSNQPQHF

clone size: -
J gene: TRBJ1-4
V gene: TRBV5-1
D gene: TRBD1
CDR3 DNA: TGCGCCAGCAGCTTGGCGGGGACAGGGGGCATTGAAAAACTGTTTTTT
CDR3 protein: CASSLAGTGGIEKLFF

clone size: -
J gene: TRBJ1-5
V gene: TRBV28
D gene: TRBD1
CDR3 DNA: TGTGCCAGCAGTCAGACAGGGGGCAATCAGCCCCAGCATTTT
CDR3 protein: CASSQTGGNQPQHF

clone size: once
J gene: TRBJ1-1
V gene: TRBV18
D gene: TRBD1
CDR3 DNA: TGTGCCAGCTCAACCGGACAGGCCAACACTGAAGCTTTCTTT
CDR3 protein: CASSTGQANTEAFF

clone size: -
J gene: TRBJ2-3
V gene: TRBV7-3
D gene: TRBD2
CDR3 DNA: TGTGCCAGCAGCTTAGCTCCCAGCGGGGGAATAGATACGCAGTATTTT
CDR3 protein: CASSLAPSGGIDTQYF

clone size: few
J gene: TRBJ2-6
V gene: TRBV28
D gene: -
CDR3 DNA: TGTGCCAGCAGTTTAATCTACTCTGGGGCCAACGTCCTGACTTTC
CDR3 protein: CASSLIYSGANVLTF

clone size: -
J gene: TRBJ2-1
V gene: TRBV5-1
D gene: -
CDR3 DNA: TGCGCCAGTAATAGAGGGGGAGGGGAAATCTACAATGAGCAGTTCTTC
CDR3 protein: CASNRGGGEIYNEQFF

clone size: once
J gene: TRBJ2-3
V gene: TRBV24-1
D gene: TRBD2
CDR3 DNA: TGTGCCACCAGTGATTTAGAGACTAGCGGGAGTAGGACAGATACGCAGTATTTT
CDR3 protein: CATSDLETSGSRTDTQYF

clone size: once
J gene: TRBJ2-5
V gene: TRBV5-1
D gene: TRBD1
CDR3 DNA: TGCGCCAGCAGCCCGGGACAGACTCAAGAGACCCAGTACTTC
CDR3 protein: CASSPGQTQETQYF

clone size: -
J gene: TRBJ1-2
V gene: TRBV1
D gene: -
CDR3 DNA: TGCACCAGCAGCCAAGATTCATACGAGAATTCCTTTTATGGCTACACCTTC
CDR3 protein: CTSSQDSYENSFYGYTF

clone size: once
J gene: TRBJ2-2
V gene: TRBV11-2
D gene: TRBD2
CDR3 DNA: TGTGCCAGCAGCCCGGGGGGGCAGGGAGGCACCGGGGAGCTGTTTTTT
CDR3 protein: CASSPGGQGGTGELFF

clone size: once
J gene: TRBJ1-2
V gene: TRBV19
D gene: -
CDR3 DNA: TGTGCCAGCAGGGACGGGACATTAGCTAACTATGGCTACACCTTC
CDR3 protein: CASRDGTLANYGYTF

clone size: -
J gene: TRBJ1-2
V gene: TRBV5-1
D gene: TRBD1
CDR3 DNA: TGCGCCAGCAGCCTCACGACAGGGGCGGGCTATGGCTACACCTTC
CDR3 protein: CASSLTTGAGYGYTF